This TCR beta chain was captured by sequencing in a study of shared clonotypes between healthy human individuals. This clone was seen only a few times. The protocol was immunoSEQ multiplex PCR, while the TCRdb copy is restricted to in-frame clones and leaves out a portion. The sample lists 2.5 million or so clones, roughly nine tenths occurring once. V was cut by 0 bases and J by 6 bases, with 13 bases left in between. The germline gives CDR1 SGDLS, CDR2 YYNGEE. The CDR3 has 14 amino acids. The sample taken for sequencing was naive CD4+ T cells sorted from blood. Subset reported: CD45RA+ positively selected. This receptor was obtained from a man aged 18-30 years in good health. The chain recombines TRBV9 with TRBJ2-7; no firm D call. CDR3: CASSVASVLSEQYF. The DNA for the CDR3 is TGTGCCAGCAGCGTAGCGTCAGTCCTGAGCGAGCAGTACTTC.